The 23 T cell receptor beta chains given below trace back to one sample, sequenced in a study of blood T cell repertoires in COVID-19. The assay was immunoSEQ multiplex PCR, and TCRdb's table has in-frame clones only and misses some. The sample has about 120,000 clones; just under 80% are singletons. Sequencing was carried out using peripheral blood. These receptors originate from a man aged 55 to 70 with active or convalescent COVID-19.

The chain is built from TRBV7-3 and TRBJ2-2; a weak D match, TRBD1 (5 bases). Trimming pared 5 bases from V and 3 bases from J, leaving 13 bases between. The CDR3 consists of 15 residues. Germline V CDR1 and CDR2: SGHTA, FQGTGA. CDR3 region: CASSKAQGYTGELFF. The DNA of the CDR3 is TGTGCCAGCAGCAAAGCTCAGGGATACACCGGGGAGCTGTTTTTT.

The V call is TRBV7-2, the J call TRBJ1-5, with TRBD1 as a possible D gene (6 bases). There are 17 residues in the CDR3. Germline CDR1 and CDR2: SGHTA and FQGNSA. Trimming removed 1 base from V and 0 bases from J, with 13 bases in between. Written as DNA, the CDR3 is TGTGCCAGCAGCTTAGTAGGGGGAGGGAGTAGCAATCAGCCCCAGCATTTT. Translating gives CASSLVGGGSSNQPQHF.

V usage is TRBV9 and J usage is TRBJ2-2; D may be TRBD2 (6 bases). The CDR3 has 18 residues. Germline CDR1 reads SGDLS; CDR2 reads YYNGEE. The V and J ends lost 0 bases and 4 bases respectively, with 19 bases between them. The chain's CDR3 is CASSVGRSGDGGTGELFF. The CDR3 DNA reads as TGTGCCAGCAGCGTAGGTAGGTCGGGAGACGGTGGCACCGGGGAGCTGTTTTTT.

This rearrangement joins TRBV5-1 to TRBJ1-1, with D possibly being TRBD1 (5 bases). Germline CDR1 reads SGHRS; CDR2 reads YFSETQ. Trimming stripped 6 bases from V and 1 base from J, with 16 bases between. The CDR3 has 15 amino acids. This CDR3 reads CASTPAGRPNTEAFF. As DNA, the CDR3 is TGCGCCAGCACCCCGGCGGGGCGGCCGAACACTGAAGCTTTCTTT.

This clone was detected only a few times. The chain couples TRBV24-1 to TRBJ1-1, with TRBD1 as a possible D gene (5 bases). CDR1 is KGHDR, CDR2 SFDVKD, per germline. This CDR3 comprises 11 residues. With 5 bases removed from V and 7 bases from J, the gap between germline ends came to 7 bases. CDR3 nucleotide sequence: TGTGCCACCAGTGGGGGCAGTGAAGCTTTCTTT. It is translated as CATSGGSEAFF.

The CDR3 loop is CASSFTGGSEYEQYF. CDR3 nucleotides: TGTGCCAGCTCATTCACAGGGGGCTCGGAGTACGAGCAGTACTTC. J is TRBJ2-7 and V is TRBV18; 9 bases line up with TRBD1. With V trimmed by 5 bases and J by 4 bases, 9 bases remained unmatched. The germline CDR1 and CDR2 sequences are KGHSH and LQKENI. This CDR3 has 15 amino acids.

The chain recombines TRBV7-9 with TRBJ2-2; 7 bases line up with TRBD1. CDR1 is SEHNR and CDR2 is FQNEAQ in the germline V gene (reference sequence). This CDR3 has 15 residues. Unmatched junction bases numbered 5, after V lost 5 bases and J lost 2 bases. The CDR3 loop is CASSPGQLNTGELFF. The CDR3 region has the DNA TGTGCCAGCAGCCCGGGACAGCTTAACACCGGGGAGCTGTTTTTT.

This sequence joins TRBV4-3 and TRBJ1-3; D not resolved. CDR1 and CDR2 from the germline V gene are LGHNA and YSLEER. V shed 0 bases and J shed 3 bases, with 9 bases lying between them. The CDR3 totals 15 residues. The DNA of the CDR3 is TGCGCCAGCAGCCAAGATAGGAGGGTTGGAAACACCATATATTTT. Its translation: CASSQDRRVGNTIYF.

The J gene is TRBJ1-5, the V gene TRBV10-2; 7 bases are a match to TRBD1. Germline CDR1 is WSHSY and CDR2 is SAAADI. This CDR3 is built from 16 residues. Trimming at V came to 3 bases and at J to 0 bases, leaving 5 bases not matched to a gene. The CDR3 reads CASSDLTGYSNQPQHF. The CDR3 nucleotides are TGCGCCAGCAGTGATTTGACAGGGTATAGCAATCAGCCCCAGCATTTT.

With regard to this clone: The sample contains more than one DNA sequence encoding this CDR3. The J gene is TRBJ2-5, the V gene TRBV7-9; D may be TRBD2 (7 bases). Germline V lookup: CDR1 SEHNR, CDR2 FQNEAQ (reference sequence). Trimming pared 5 bases from V and 4 bases from J, leaving 11 bases between. The CDR3 spans 13 residues. In DNA form, the CDR3 reads TGTGCCAGCAGCCCTAGGGGGGGAGAGACCCAGTACTTC. Translating gives CASSPRGGETQYF. Combining the CDR3 with reference TRBV7-9 and TRBJ2-5 gives the whole variable domain DTGVSQNPRHKITKRGQNVTFRCDPISEHNRLYWYRQTLGQGPEFLTYFQNEAQLEKSRLLSDRFSAERPKGSFSTLEIQRTEQGDSAMYLCASSPRGGETQYFGPGTRLLVL.

This clone was counted once. The V gene is TRBV4-1, the J gene TRBJ2-3; 13 bases are shared with TRBD2. The CDR3 sequence is 15 residues long. The germline V gene encodes CDR1 MGHRA and CDR2 YSYEKL. The V and J ends lost 5 bases and 6 bases, in that order; junction bases with no gene match: 5. DNA of the CDR3: TGCGCCAGCAGCGAGGGACTAGCGGGAACCGATACGCAGTATTTT. Translated: CASSEGLAGTDTQYF.

This chain joins TRBV7-2 and TRBJ2-7, with D possibly TRBD1 on 5 matching bases. Trimming removed 7 bases from V and 5 bases from J, with 12 bases in between. This CDR3 comprises 12 residues. CDR1 is SGHTA, CDR2 FQGNSA, per germline. CDR3 sequence reads: CASTGQPHEQYF. The CDR3 coding sequence is TGTGCCAGCACAGGGCAGCCCCACGAGCAGTACTTC.

This clone was found once. This CDR3 reads CASSSTQGLSDTQYF. The CDR3 DNA is TGCGCCAGCAGCTCCACGCAGGGGTTATCAGATACGCAGTATTTT. V is TRBV4-1 and J is TRBJ2-3; maybe TRBD1 (6 bases). This CDR3 has 15 residues. Trimming took 5 bases from V and 4 from J, leaving 16 bases between them. Germline V gene lookup returns CDR1 MGHRA and CDR2 YSYEKL.

V and J are TRBV2 and TRBJ2-7, with D possibly matching TRBD2 (5 bases). V shed 6 bases and J shed 7 bases, with 13 bases lying between them. The CDR3 is 12 amino acids. Germline V gene sequence: CDR1 SNHLY, CDR2 FYNNEI. CDR3 loop: CASRDLAWEQYF. The CDR3 nucleotides are TGTGCCAGCAGGGACTTAGCATGGGAGCAGTACTTC.

To note about this clone: The same CDR3 also results from other DNA sequences found in this sample. The CDR3 protein is CSVGQGSYEQYF. CDR3 DNA sequence: TGCAGCGTTGGACAGGGTTCCTACGAGCAGTACTTC. The V and J genes are TRBV29-1 and TRBJ2-7; 7 bases fit TRBD1. Germline V gene lookup returns CDR1 SQVTM and CDR2 ANQGSEA. CDR3 length: 12 residues. With V trimmed by 4 bases and J by 1 base, 1 base remained unmatched.

This chain uses TRBV7-2 with TRBJ2-5; D might be TRBD1 (6 bases). The germline gives CDR1 SGHTA, CDR2 FQGNSA. The CDR3 loop spans 13 amino acids. Deletions cut 5 bases from V and 5 bases from J, with 12 bases between. CDR3: CASSPGQTETQYF. In DNA, the CDR3 is TGTGCCAGCAGCCCCGGACAGACGGAGACCCAGTACTTC.

The rearrangement links TRBV9 to TRBJ1-1; D gene unclear. This CDR3 contains 15 residues. Trimming pared 0 bases from V and 5 bases from J, leaving 14 bases between. Germline CDR1 is SGDLS and CDR2 is YYNGEE. This CDR3 is CASSVGGEGRTEAFF. The CDR3 coding sequence is TGTGCCAGCAGCGTAGGGGGTGAGGGTCGAACTGAAGCTTTCTTT.

This clone was seen a single time. The genes are TRBV7-3 and TRBJ2-1; 10 bases fit TRBD2. J lost 7 bases, V lost 2 bases, and 5 bases had no gene match. The length of the CDR3 is 15 residues. The germline V gene has CDR1 SGHTA and CDR2 FQGTGA. In DNA form, the CDR3 reads TGTGCCAGCAGCTTATATGGGACTAGCGCAAATGAGCAGTTCTTC. Translated, it gives CASSLYGTSANEQFF.

V is TRBV5-1 and J is TRBJ2-5; possibly TRBD2 for D (7 bases). The germline gives CDR1 SGHRS, CDR2 YFSETQ. The ends were cut back, 0 bases at V and 1 base at J, with 10 bases in the middle. The CDR3 contains 15 residues. Written as DNA, the CDR3 is TGCGCCAGCAGCTTGGCTGGGGGGGCCCAAGAGACCCAGTACTTC. It encodes CASSLAGGAQETQYF.

The chain joins TRBV4-1 to TRBJ2-7; D may be TRBD2 (6 bases). The V gene lost 5 bases and the J gene lost 1 base, with 9 bases spanning the gap. Germline CDR1 reads MGHRA; CDR2 reads YSYEKL. The CDR3 extends over 13 amino acids. The CDR3 protein is CASSIAGSYEQYF. For the CDR3, the DNA is TGCGCCAGCAGCATCGCGGGGTCCTACGAGCAGTACTTC.

The CDR3 protein is CASSPGTSYNEQFF. CDR3 nucleotide sequence: TGTGCCAGCAGTCCCGGGACTTCCTACAATGAGCAGTTCTTC. This sequence joins TRBV6-5 and TRBJ2-1; tentatively, D is TRBD2 (6 bases). Germline CDR1 is MNHEY and CDR2 is SVGAGI. The CDR3 is 14 amino acids. The V end was cut by 5 bases, the J end by 1 base, with 9 bases between.

This clone was picked up a small number of times. V usage is TRBV5-3 and J usage is TRBJ2-2; 7 bases map to TRBD1. TRBV5-3 is identified as an open reading frame with a role that is uncertain. This CDR3 has 16 residues. Trimming took 2 bases from V and 2 from J; bases not matched to a gene: 6. This CDR3 reads CARSFGRGSNTGELFF. The CDR3 DNA follows: TGTGCCAGAAGCTTCGGCAGGGGGTCCAACACCGGGGAGCTGTTTTTT.

This clone has a handful of counts. This chain's CDR3 is CASSQENSLASANTGELFF. The CDR3 DNA reads as TGCGCCAGCAGCCAAGAAAACTCCTTGGCCAGCGCGAACACCGGGGAGCTGTTTTTT. The genes are TRBV4-1 and TRBJ2-2; D gene ambiguous. The CDR3 runs to 19 residues. Trimming left V 0 bases short and J 0 bases short, with 17 bases between. Germline values: CDR1 MGHRA, CDR2 YSYEKL.